The present T cell receptor beta chain was sequenced within a study of breast tumors, draining lymph nodes, adjacent tissues. General study points: That most tumor T cells come from lymph nodes remained unproven. Compared with lymph nodes, tumors were less diverse; compared with nontumor tissue, more. Compared with basal-like, luminal-like tumors shared significantly more repertoire with nontumor tissue. Most tumor T cells seemingly derive from lymph node, then expand in tumor.

Using its own MiXCR run on the multiplex PCR reads, TCRdb lists one record per CDR3 protein. The sample includes about 35,000 distinct CDR3 sequences, approximately 37% of them seen just once. Germline V gives CDR1 SEHNR, CDR2 FQNEAQ (reference sequence). The CDR3 is 12 amino acids. This clonotype is labeled medium-sized. Antigen specificity is unknown. Compared with germline, one end of the junction differs, possibly owing to a read error. The chain uses TRBV7-9 and TRBJ2-1; a possible D gene is TRBD2 (6 bases). The sequencing input was breast tumor tissue. The receptor was derived from a female donor with breast cancer. Some clones in this sample may be carry-over from other donors' samples. CDR3 sequence reads: CASSLVGSPGVF. CDR3 bases: TGTGCCAGCAGCTTAGTCGGGAGCCCCGGGGTCTTC.